The 27 T cell receptor beta chains presented below share a single source sample, sequenced in a study of identical twins. TCRdb used MiXCR to reprocess the 5' RACE reads, holding one entry per CDR3 protein. The table has some 270,000 distinct CDR3 sequences, around 8% seen once. In addition, the sample was reused for a study of yellow fever vaccine responses in identical twins.

Material: CD8+ T cells sorted from blood. The receptors here all came from a woman aged 18-29 years in good health.

This chain joins TRBV6-1 and TRBJ2-5; 7 bases align to TRBD1. The CDR3 runs to 14 residues. Germline trimming cut 2 bases from V and 3 bases from J; bases unmatched to any gene: 3. Germline V gene lookup returns CDR1 MNHNS and CDR2 SASEGT. The CDR3 DNA follows: TGTGCCAGCAGTGAACAGACAGGGAAAGAGACCCAGTACTTC. Translated, it gives CASSEQTGKETQYF.

The CDR3 nucleotides are TGCAGTGCTAGAGATCTCGGGTCGAACACCGGGGAGCTGTTTTTT. Residues: CSARDLGSNTGELFF. The chain is built from TRBV20-1 and TRBJ2-2, with D uncertain. This CDR3 has 15 residues. The V gene's germline CDR1 is DFQATT and CDR2 SNEGSKA (reference sequence). Trimming cost V 0 bases and J 0 bases, with 8 bases left between them.

The chain uses TRBV7-8 and TRBJ2-5; the match to TRBD2 covers 7 bases. V lost 1 base to trimming and J lost 2 bases; unmatched junction nucleotides: 1. There are 14 residues in the CDR3. CDR1 is SGHVS and CDR2 is FQNEAQ in the germline V gene. The CDR3 nucleotides are TGTGCCAGCAGCTTAGTGGGGGGGCAAGAGACCCAGTACTTC. As protein: CASSLVGGQETQYF. Drawing the rest from reference TRBV7-8 and TRBJ2-5, the complete variable domain is GAGVSQSPRYKVAKRGQDVALRCDPISGHVSLFWYQQALGQGPEFLTYFQNEAQLDKSGLPSDRFFAERPEGSVSTLKIQRTQQEDSAVYLCASSLVGGQETQYFGPGTRLLVL.

The gene calls are TRBV7-9 and TRBJ2-2; D could derive from TRBD1 or TRBD2 (6 bases each). Germline assignment: CDR1 SEHNR and CDR2 FQNEAQ (reference sequence). The CDR3 length is 15 residues. V gave up 5 bases and J gave up 6 bases, with 16 bases separating them. This CDR3 reads CASSPPGGGAGELFF. The CDR3 DNA reads as TGTGCCAGCAGCCCCCCTGGGGGCGGGGCCGGGGAGCTGTTTTTT. Filled out from reference TRBV7-9 and TRBJ2-2, the complete variable domain reads DTGVSQNPRHKITKRGQNVTFRCDPISEHNRLYWYRQTLGQGPEFLTYFQNEAQLEKSRLLSDRFSAERPKGSFSTLEIQRTEQGDSAMYLCASSPPGGGAGELFFGEGSRLTVL.

The genes are TRBV4-3 and TRBJ2-7; D perhaps matches TRBD2 (5 bases). CDR3 length equals 15 residues. Germline V lookup: CDR1 LGHNA, CDR2 YSLEER. The V gene lost 0 bases and the J gene lost 0 bases, with 9 bases spanning the gap. The CDR3 reads CASSQDTGSSYEQYF. The CDR3 DNA is TGCGCCAGCAGCCAAGATACGGGGAGCTCCTACGAGCAGTACTTC.

This clonotype was seen more than once but under ten times. This sequence joins TRBV12-3 or TRBV12-4 and TRBJ2-1, with no clear D. Trimming cost V 6 bases and J 10 bases, with 7 bases left between them. CDR3 length: 10 amino acids. The CDR3 here is CASSGTEQFF. DNA for the CDR3: TGTGCCAGCAGCGGTACCGAGCAGTTCTTC.

In its sample, this clonotype was seen many times. V and J are TRBV9 and TRBJ1-5; D might be TRBD1 (6 bases). The CDR3 covers 15 residues. From germline, CDR1 is SGDLS and CDR2 YYNGEE. V lost 3 bases, J lost 0 bases, and 10 bases lay in between. CDR3 bases: TGTGCCAGCAGCGAGGGGGGCTATAGCAATCAGCCCCAGCATTTT. Translating it yields CASSEGGYSNQPQHF.

J is TRBJ2-1 and V is TRBV7-8, with TRBD2 matching over 11 bases. V trimming: 4 bases; J trimming: 4 bases; junction bases outside the gene matches: 9. CDR1 and CDR2 from the germline V gene are SGHVS and FQNEAQ. The CDR3 totals 17 residues. CDR3 region: CASSSAVAGGVYNEQFF. Written as DNA, the CDR3 is TGTGCCAGCAGCTCGGCAGTAGCGGGAGGGGTATACAATGAGCAGTTCTTC.

This clonotype has more than one count but fewer than ten. The rearrangement links TRBV15 to TRBJ2-7; 9 nucleotides align to TRBD1. The CDR3 is 16 amino acids. V gave up 1 base and J gave up 3 bases; unmatched junction bases: 7. Per the germline V gene, CDR1 is LNHNV and CDR2 is YYDKDF (reference sequence). CDR3 nucleotides: TGTGCCACCAGCAGAGCGCGGACAGGGGATGGCTACGAGCAGTACTTC. This sequence encodes CATSRARTGDGYEQYF.

This clonotype was picked up a small number of times. This chain links TRBV5-6 with TRBJ2-1; D tentatively fits TRBD1 or TRBD2 (5 bases each). V was clipped by 2 bases and J by 9 bases, with 12 bases between them. The CDR3 has 13 residues. The germline V gene encodes CDR1 SGHDT and CDR2 YYEEEE. Written as DNA, the CDR3 is TGTGCCAGCAGCTTCTTGGGGGAAGGTGAGCAGTTCTTC. Protein: CASSFLGEGEQFF.

The table lists this clonotype with many counts. The J gene is TRBJ2-7, the V gene TRBV7-9, with 8 positions matching TRBD2. The V and J ends lost 3 bases and 6 bases, in that order; junction bases with no gene match: 7. CDR3 length equals 14 residues. CDR1 is SEHNR, CDR2 FQNEAQ, per germline (reference sequence). The CDR3 loop reads CASSLGLGGGEQYF. For the CDR3, the DNA is TGTGCCAGCAGCTTGGGACTAGGAGGAGGCGAGCAGTACTTC. Supplemented by reference TRBV7-9 and TRBJ2-7, the full variable domain reads DTGVSQNPRHKITKRGQNVTFRCDPISEHNRLYWYRQTLGQGPEFLTYFQNEAQLEKSRLLSDRFSAERPKGSFSTLEIQRTEQGDSAMYLCASSLGLGGGEQYFGPGTRLTVT.

The chain joins TRBV20-1 to TRBJ2-6, with D tentatively TRBD2 (5 bases). From germline, CDR1 is DFQATT and CDR2 SNEGSKA (reference sequence). V was trimmed by 5 bases and J by 2 bases, leaving 16 bases between them. The CDR3 covers 16 residues. This CDR3 is CSALSEPGTGANVLTF. The CDR3, as DNA: TGCAGTGCTCTTAGTGAGCCCGGGACTGGGGCCAACGTCCTGACTTTC.

This clonotype was detected many times. The chain couples TRBV6-1 to TRBJ1-4, with D tentatively TRBD1 (6 bases). CDR1 is MNHNS and CDR2 is SASEGT in the germline V gene. Trimming stripped 5 bases from V and 1 base from J, with 11 bases between. The CDR3 totals 15 residues. CDR3 residues: CASSRTQGTNEKLFF. CDR3 DNA: TGTGCCAGCAGTCGAACACAGGGAACTAATGAAAAACTGTTTTTT.

The gene calls are TRBV4-2 and TRBJ2-5; D possibly corresponds to TRBD2 (6 bases). The germline gives CDR1 LGHNA, CDR2 YNFKEQ. V was cut by 0 bases and J by 3 bases, with 11 bases left in between. The CDR3 is 15 residues long. The CDR3 DNA is TGTGCCAGCAGCCAAGAACCCCCGGGGGAAGAGACCCAGTACTTC. Translating gives CASSQEPPGEETQYF.

The chain recombines TRBV6-5 with TRBJ2-1; D remains ambiguous. Germline V CDR1 and CDR2: MNHEY, SVGAGI. This CDR3 has 12 residues. V lost 0 bases and J 5 bases, leaving 2 bases between the germline ends. The CDR3 loop reads CASSYSNNEQFF. Written as DNA, the CDR3 is TGTGCCAGCAGTTACTCGAACAATGAGCAGTTCTTC.

This clonotype was observed many times. V gene TRBV7-9 combines with J gene TRBJ2-2; TRBD1 agrees at 7 bases. CDR3 length: 16 amino acids. The V and J ends lost 4 bases and 8 bases, in that order; junction bases with no gene match: 13. Per germline, CDR1 SEHNR and CDR2 FQNEAQ (reference sequence). The CDR3 sequence: CASSSPGQPTFGELFF. The DNA for the CDR3 is TGTGCCAGCAGCTCACCGGGACAGCCAACTTTTGGGGAGCTGTTTTTT.

At least ten counts were recorded for this clonotype. The chain carries TRBV29-1 and TRBJ1-2; D gene uncertain. The V gene lost 7 bases and the J gene lost 6 bases, with 21 bases spanning the gap. The CDR3 covers 14 residues. Germline-derived CDR1 and CDR2 are SQVTM and ANQGSEA. This CDR3 is CSADLAATDHGYTF. The CDR3 coding sequence is TGCAGCGCGGATTTGGCAGCCACCGACCATGGCTACACCTTC. The variable domain in full, completed from reference TRBV29-1 and TRBJ1-2, reads SAVISQKPSRDICQRGTSLTIQCQVDSQVTMMFWYRQQPGQSLTLIATANQGSEATYESGFVIDKFPISRPNLTFSTLTVSNMSPEDSSIYLCSADLAATDHGYTFGSGTRLTVV.

This clonotype came up many times. This chain uses TRBV28 with TRBJ2-6; TRBD1 agrees at 9 bases. V was pared by 3 bases and J by 0 bases, with 9 bases of the junction left unmatched. The V gene's germline CDR1 is MDHEN and CDR2 SYDVKM. The CDR3 extends over 19 amino acids. Here the CDR3 DNA reads TGTGCCAGCAGTTTGCCCGGGACAGGGTATAGCTCTGGGGCCAACGTCCTGACTTTC. Encoded protein: CASSLPGTGYSSGANVLTF.

The chain combines TRBV5-1 with TRBJ2-3; the match to TRBD1 covers 9 bases. CDR1 SGHRS and CDR2 YFSETQ come from the germline V gene. This CDR3 has 14 residues. The V segment lost 5 bases and the J segment 0 bases; nucleotides outside the gene matches: 1. The CDR3 is CASRQGASTDTQYF. The CDR3 DNA reads as TGCGCCAGCAGACAGGGGGCTAGCACAGATACGCAGTATTTT.

This clonotype showed up many times. The genes are TRBV6-2 or TRBV6-3 and TRBJ2-1; no clear D gene. The V and J ends lost 5 bases and 8 bases respectively, with 19 bases between them. The CDR3 has 15 amino acids. Germline V gene data show CDR1 as MNHEY and CDR2 as SVGEGT. The CDR3 reads CASSPTNSSWHEQFF. The CDR3 DNA is TGTGCCAGCAGTCCGACCAACTCATCCTGGCATGAGCAGTTCTTC.

The rearrangement joins TRBV7-9 to TRBJ2-3, with 9 bases identical to TRBD1. Germline lookup yields CDR1 SEHNR and CDR2 FQNEAQ (reference sequence). This CDR3 is 16 amino acids long. J was trimmed by 4 bases and V by 5 bases; bases with no gene match: 10. As DNA, the CDR3 is TGTGCCAGCAGCCCACAGGGGGCCCCATGGTCAGATACGCAGTATTTT. It specifies CASSPQGAPWSDTQYF.

J is TRBJ2-7 and V is TRBV4-3; TRBD2 might be the D (5 bases). Germline V gene sequence: CDR1 LGHNA, CDR2 YSLEER. Between the trimmed V and J ends, which lost 1 base and 7 bases, there was a span of 17 bases. The CDR3 loop spans 15 amino acids. As DNA, the CDR3 is TGCGCCAGCAGCCAAGGCGGGCTAAGCTCCGATGAGCAGTACTTC. As protein: CASSQGGLSSDEQYF.

In its sample, this clonotype was seen many times. This chain connects TRBV12-5 to TRBJ2-7; 8 nucleotides align to TRBD1. Germline trimming cut 2 bases from V and 6 bases from J; bases unmatched to any gene: 0. Per the germline V gene, CDR1 is LGHNT and CDR2 is FRNRAP. This CDR3 contains 12 residues. In DNA, the CDR3 is TGTGCTAGTGGTTTGACAGGGGGCGAGCAGTACTTC. Protein sequence: CASGLTGGEQYF.

This clonotype was recorded once. This sequence joins TRBV4-1 and TRBJ2-1; the D is unclear. V lost 0 bases and J lost 3, with 9 bases in between. The CDR3 covers 15 residues. Germline V gene lookup returns CDR1 MGHRA and CDR2 YSYEKL. CDR3 sequence reads: CASSQDTSDYNEQFF. CDR3 DNA: TGCGCCAGCAGCCAAGATACCAGCGACTACAATGAGCAGTTCTTC.

The gene calls are TRBV7-9 and TRBJ2-3; tentative D call: TRBD2 (6 bases). From germline, CDR1 is SEHNR and CDR2 FQNEAQ (reference sequence). The CDR3 consists of 15 residues. V shed 5 bases and J shed 4 bases, with 16 bases lying between them. CDR3: CASSPRRGSPDTQYF. The CDR3 bases are TGTGCCAGCAGCCCAAGACGGGGGTCCCCAGATACGCAGTATTTT.

This clonotype was detected only a few times. The chain couples TRBV6-1 to TRBJ2-3; D call uncertain. Germline V CDR1 and CDR2: MNHNS, SASEGT. The CDR3 has 14 residues. V was trimmed by 5 bases and J by 0 bases, leaving 9 bases between them. Here the CDR3 reads CASSLPLSTDTQYF. The CDR3 DNA reads as TGTGCCAGCAGTCTTCCACTTAGCACAGATACGCAGTATTTT.

The chain joins TRBV28 to TRBJ2-5, with 9 bases identical to TRBD2. This CDR3 comprises 15 residues. Trimming took 5 bases from V and 2 from J; bases not matched to a gene: 6. Germline CDR1 is MDHEN and CDR2 is SYDVKM. CDR3 nucleotides: TGTGCCAGCAGTGCAACTAGCGGGTCGCAAGAGACCCAGTACTTC. Translation gives CASSATSGSQETQYF.